These T cell receptor beta chains were read from a single sample in a study of T cell responses to AZD1222 COVID-19 vaccine. The data were produced by immunoSEQ multiplex PCR, yet TCRdb's version contains in-frame clones alone and is incomplete. This sample carries 78,000 or so clones, 60% to 85% of them seen once, and the ten largest clones take approximately 47%. This specimen was peripheral blood, taken 28 days after the second AZD1222 dose. These receptors all come from an adult who received the AZD1222 COVID-19 vaccine. The CDR3 runs from the conserved cysteine through the conserved F or W. D genes are given only for firm matches. For some rows the clone size is stated as once, few or many, or as a class when expanded; others skip it.

v_gene,d_gene,abundance,j_gene,CDR3nt,CDR3aa
TRBV27,-,-,TRBJ2-5,TGTGCCAGCAGTTTGGAGGGGGTGGAGACCCAGTACTTC,CASSLEGVETQYF
TRBV5-1,-,-,TRBJ1-1,TGCGCCAGCAGCCCGGATGGGAGGGAGAACACTGAAGCTTTCTTT,CASSPDGRENTEAFF
TRBV7-2,-,-,TRBJ1-5,TGTGCCAGCAGCCACAGCCCAGCGGTTAGCAATCAGCCCCAGCATTTT,CASSHSPAVSNQPQHF
TRBV2,TRBD1,few,TRBJ2-2,TGTGCCAGCAGCGTACAGGGGGCCGGGGAGCTGTTTTTT,CASSVQGAGELFF
TRBV24-1,-,-,TRBJ2-3,TGTGCCACCCGCGGCCTTCTCACAGATACGCAGTATTTT,CATRGLLTDTQYF
TRBV28,-,few,TRBJ1-3,TGTGCCAGCAGGGCCCCTCCTTCTGGAAACACCATATATTTT,CASRAPPSGNTIYF
TRBV28,-,-,TRBJ2-5,TGTGCCATCGCGAGGGGCACCGAGAAAGAGACCCAGTACTTC,CAIARGTEKETQYF
TRBV7-2,-,-,TRBJ1-1,TGTGCCAGCAGCTTAGTAGCAGGGGCAGGGGTGGGAGCTTTCTTT,CASSLVAGAGVGAFF
TRBV3-1/TRBV3-2,-,-,TRBJ2-3,TGTGCCAGCAGCCCCGCTGGCCCCGATACGCAGTATTTT,CASSPAGPDTQYF
TRBV27,-,-,TRBJ1-1,TGTGCCAGCAGGCAGGGGTGGATGAACACTGAAGCTTTCTTT,CASRQGWMNTEAFF
TRBV6-5,TRBD1,-,TRBJ2-5,TGTGCCAGCAGTTACGGCAGGGGGCGACTGGAGACCCAGTACTTC,CASSYGRGRLETQYF
TRBV27,TRBD2,-,TRBJ2-2,TGTGCCAGCAGTCCTCGCGGGAGTACCCCAATACATTATCGGGAGCTGTTTTTT,CASSPRGSTPIHYRELFF
TRBV7-3,TRBD1,-,TRBJ2-7,TGTGCCGGCAGCTACGACAGGGCGAACGAGCAGTACTTC,CAGSYDRANEQYF
TRBV18,TRBD2,-,TRBJ2-7,TGTGCCAGCTCATACGCCGGGACTAACACCTACGAGCAGTACTTC,CASSYAGTNTYEQYF
TRBV5-1,-,-,TRBJ2-7,TGCGCCAGCAGCACCCGGGATGGGGTGTTTGTGCAGTACTTC,CASSTRDGVFVQYF
TRBV7-9,-,-,TRBJ2-5,TGTGCCAGCAGGGTTACGAGCGCGGAGACCCAGTACTTC,CASRVTSAETQYF
TRBV27,TRBD2,-,TRBJ2-3,TGTGCCAGCAGCGGACTAGCGGGAGGGGAAGATACGCAGTATTTT,CASSGLAGGEDTQYF
TRBV3-1/TRBV3-2,TRBD1,-,TRBJ1-1,TGTGCCAGCAGCCCAACATTAACCAGGGGGACTGAAGCTTTCTTT,CASSPTLTRGTEAFF
TRBV7-2,TRBD2,-,TRBJ2-5,TGTGCCAGCAGCTTATCGGCGGGAGCTCTTCAAGAGACCCAGTACTTC,CASSLSAGALQETQYF
TRBV5-1,-,-,TRBJ2-5,TGCGCCAGCAGCTTGGGCCAGGACCAAGAGACCCAGTACTTC,CASSLGQDQETQYF
TRBV28,TRBD2,-,TRBJ2-3,TGTGCCAGCAGTCCCCTGGGTAGCGGGGGGGCTGCAGATACGCAGTATTTT,CASSPLGSGGAADTQYF
TRBV9,-,few,TRBJ2-7,TGTGCCAGCAGCGCCCAAGCTGGCTACGAGCAGTACTTC,CASSAQAGYEQYF
TRBV5-4,-,-,TRBJ1-2,TGTGCCAGCAGCTTGGCAGGGGTTGGAGGCTACACCTTC,CASSLAGVGGYTF
TRBV28,TRBD1,-,TRBJ1-1,TGTGCCAGCAGTGCCGGACAGGGCCATACAGGCACTGAAGCTTTCTTT,CASSAGQGHTGTEAFF
TRBV27,-,-,TRBJ1-2,TGTGCCAGCAGTTTAACAGGGAACTATGGCTACACCTTC,CASSLTGNYGYTF
TRBV18,TRBD1,-,TRBJ2-5,TGTGCCAGCTCAGCCTACAGGGGAACAGAGGGAGAGACCCAGTACTTC,CASSAYRGTEGETQYF
TRBV18,TRBD1,-,TRBJ1-1,TGTGCCAGCTCACCTGGGACAGATCGAGGGAGTGAAGCTTTCTTT,CASSPGTDRGSEAFF